This TCR beta chain was profiled in a study of OX40 agonist ivuxolimab in advanced cancers. At the level of the study: Patients were treated with ivuxolimab, an agonistic anti-OX40 (CD134) antibody.

Study-level findings and limits: On average, CD8+ T cells showed a greater number of expanded clones than CD4+.

Produced via immunoSEQ multiplex PCR; TCRdb's table is partial and in-frame only. The sample carries 65,000 to 85,000 clones, approximately 84% recorded once. V gave up 4 bases and J gave up 5 bases, with 23 bases separating them. From germline, CDR1 is SGHTA and CDR2 FQGTGA. The length of the CDR3 is 17 residues. On cycle 4 day 1 and cycle 7 day 1, as well as at baseline, blood was sampled. In the case of this clone: Antigen unknown.

The V and J genes are TRBV7-3 and TRBJ1-1; D is uncertain. Sequenced here: CD4+ or CD8+ T cells sorted from blood, sampled in a trial of the OX40 agonist ivuxolimab. The TCR comes from an adult with an advanced solid tumor such as melanoma, head and neck, liver or kidney cancer. In DNA form, the CDR3 reads TGTGCCAGCAGCTCACGCCCGCTCCGCGCTGGGGAAACTGAAGCTTTCTTT. The encoded protein is CASSSRPLRAGETEAFF.